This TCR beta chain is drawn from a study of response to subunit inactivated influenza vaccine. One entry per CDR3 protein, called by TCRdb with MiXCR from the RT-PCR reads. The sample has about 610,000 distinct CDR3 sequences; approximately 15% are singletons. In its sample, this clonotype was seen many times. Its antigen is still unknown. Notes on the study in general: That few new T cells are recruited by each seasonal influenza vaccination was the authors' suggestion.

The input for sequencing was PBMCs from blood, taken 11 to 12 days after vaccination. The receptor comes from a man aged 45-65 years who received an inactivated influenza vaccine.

In DNA, the CDR3 is TGTGCCAGCAGCTTAAAGGGTACTGAAGCTTTCTTT. As protein: CASSLKGTEAFF. The gene calls are TRBV7-9 and TRBJ1-1; D is ambiguous. Germline lookup yields CDR1 SEHNR and CDR2 FQNEAQ (reference sequence). The CDR3 extends over 12 amino acids. The V gene lost 2 bases and the J gene lost 5 bases, with 6 bases spanning the gap.